Reported below is one T cell receptor (beta chain). The antigen remains unidentified. The germline gives CDR1 SGHRS, CDR2 YFSETQ. After removal of 0 bases from V and 10 bases from J, the junction contained 8 bases not matched to a gene. CDR3 length equals 16 residues. Carried by the TCR beta cDNA libraries were unique molecular identifiers. Out of roughly 0.85 to 11 million T cells, 470,000 or so cDNA molecules were generated. Via MiXCR, TCRdb re-called the PCR reads, giving one row per CDR3 protein. The sample includes hundreds of thousands of distinct CDR3 sequences, around 37% of them seen just once. The sample comes from a study of post-analysis software for immune sequencing data. Study in general: In terms of disease course, relapsing-remitting, secondary progressive and progressive-relapsing multiple sclerosis were included.

Study-level findings and limits: When patients were compared with controls, about five TRBV segments were more frequent, TRBV5-6, TRBV5-1 and TRBV20-1 among them. F measure showed strong co-clustering of same-batch samples. Normalized Chao1 diversity was significantly lower in multiple sclerosis patients than in controls.

V and J are TRBV5-1 and TRBJ1-6; 9 nucleotides match TRBD1. Specimen: blood. This sequence was found in a girl under 18 with multiple sclerosis. CDR3 region: CASSLALGTGLSPLHF. The DNA for the CDR3 is TGCGCCAGCAGCTTGGCCCTCGGGACAGGGCTCTCACCCCTCCACTTT.